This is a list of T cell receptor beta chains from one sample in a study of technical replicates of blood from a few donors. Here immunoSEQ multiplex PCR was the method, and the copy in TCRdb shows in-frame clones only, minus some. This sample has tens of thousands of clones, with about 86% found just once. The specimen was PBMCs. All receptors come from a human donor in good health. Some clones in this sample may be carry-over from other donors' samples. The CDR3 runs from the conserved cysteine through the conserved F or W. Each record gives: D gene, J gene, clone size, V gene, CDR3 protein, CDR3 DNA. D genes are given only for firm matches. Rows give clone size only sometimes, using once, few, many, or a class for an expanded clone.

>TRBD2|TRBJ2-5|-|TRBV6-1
CASSELAGGPETQYF
TGTGCCAGCAGTGAACTAGCGGGAGGGCCAGAGACCCAGTACTTC
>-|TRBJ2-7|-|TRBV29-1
CSVEDRRGAYEQYF
TGCAGCGTTGAAGATCGACGGGGAGCCTACGAGCAGTACTTC
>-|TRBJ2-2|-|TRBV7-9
CASSSSRDPYRTGELFF
TGTGCCAGCAGCTCCTCCAGGGATCCTTATCGCACCGGGGAGCTGTTTTTT
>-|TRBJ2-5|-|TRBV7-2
CASSPLRAQYF
TGTGCCAGCAGCCCGCTCCGGGCCCAGTACTTC
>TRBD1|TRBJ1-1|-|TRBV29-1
CSVDSFGQGGTEAFF
TGCAGCGTTGATTCGTTCGGACAGGGCGGCACTGAAGCTTTCTTT
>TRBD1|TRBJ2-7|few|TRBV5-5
CASIPLPGQTTTREQYF
TGTGCCAGCATCCCCTTGCCGGGACAGACAACTACGAGGGAGCAGTACTTC
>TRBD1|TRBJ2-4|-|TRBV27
CASSTDRVLAKNIQYF
TGTGCCAGCAGCACAGACAGGGTCCTAGCCAAAAACATTCAGTACTTC
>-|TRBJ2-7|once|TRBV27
CASSALATPYEQYF
TGTGCCAGCAGTGCCCTAGCGACCCCCTACGAGCAGTACTTC
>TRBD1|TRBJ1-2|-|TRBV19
CASRRGQNYGYTF
TGTGCCAGTAGAAGGGGACAGAACTATGGCTACACCTTC
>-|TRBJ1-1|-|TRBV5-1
CASSLTGNTEAFF
TGCGCCAGCAGCTTGACCGGGAACACTGAAGCTTTCTTT
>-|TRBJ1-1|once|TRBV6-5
CASSKGRGNTEAFF
TGTGCCAGCAGTAAAGGACGGGGGAACACTGAAGCTTTCTTT
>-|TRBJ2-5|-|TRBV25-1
CASSDPRLGKETQYF
TGTGCCAGCAGTGACCCTCGACTGGGTAAGGAGACCCAGTACTTC
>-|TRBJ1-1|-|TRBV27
CATKTEAEAFF
TGTGCCACCAAGACAGAGGCTGAAGCTTTCTTT
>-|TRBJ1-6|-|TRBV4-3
CASSQEGDDSPLHF
TGCGCCAGCAGCCAAGAAGGAGATGATTCACCCCTCCACTTT
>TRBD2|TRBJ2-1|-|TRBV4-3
CASSHLAGGVHNEQFF
TGCGCCAGCAGCCATCTAGCGGGAGGGGTACACAATGAGCAGTTCTTC
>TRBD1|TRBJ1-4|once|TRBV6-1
CAISDRRDEKLFF
TGTGCCATCTCGGACAGGCGGGATGAAAAACTGTTTTTT
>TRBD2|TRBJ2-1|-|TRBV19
CASSVGTSGYNEQFF
TGTGCCAGTAGTGTTGGGACTAGCGGGTACAATGAGCAGTTCTTC
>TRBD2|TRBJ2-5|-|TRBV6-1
CASSDYSGGAGGETQYF
TGTGCCAGCAGTGACTACTCCGGGGGAGCGGGAGGGGAGACCCAGTACTTC
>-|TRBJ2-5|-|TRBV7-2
CASSLALAGEGETQYF
TGTGCCAGCAGCTTAGCTCTAGCAGGGGAGGGGGAGACCCAGTACTTC
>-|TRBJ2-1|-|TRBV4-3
CASSQELSAGAYNEQFF
TGCGCCAGCAGCCAAGAGCTGAGCGCGGGCGCATACAATGAGCAGTTCTTC
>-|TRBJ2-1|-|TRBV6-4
CASSQVQQMLASEQFF
TGTGCCAGCAGTCAGGTTCAACAGATGCTCGCATCTGAGCAGTTCTTC
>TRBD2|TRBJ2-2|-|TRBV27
CASSPFSAGGRTGELFF
TGTGCCAGCAGTCCATTCTCAGCGGGGGGGCGGACCGGGGAGCTGTTTTTT
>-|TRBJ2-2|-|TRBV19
CASSIVYRRVGAGELFF
TGTGCCAGTAGTATTGTTTATAGGAGGGTCGGGGCCGGGGAGCTGTTTTTT
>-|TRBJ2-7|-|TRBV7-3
CASSSGAGDYEQYF
TGTGCCAGCAGCTCGGGGGCGGGAGACTACGAGCAGTACTTC
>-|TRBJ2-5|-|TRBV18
CASSPLEGQETQYF
TGTGCCAGCTCACCCTTGGAGGGTCAAGAGACCCAGTACTTC
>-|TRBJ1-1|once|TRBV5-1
CASPHVAPLNTEAFF
TGCGCCAGTCCCCATGTCGCGCCTTTGAACACTGAAGCTTTCTTT
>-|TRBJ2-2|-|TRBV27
CASSLNTGELFF
TGTGCCAGCAGCCTCAACACCGGGGAGCTGTTTTTT
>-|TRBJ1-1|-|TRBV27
CASKFSYGTEAFF
TGTGCCAGCAAGTTTAGCTACGGGACTGAAGCTTTCTTT
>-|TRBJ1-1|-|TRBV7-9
CASSLGQNTEAFF
TGTGCCAGCAGCTTGGGACAGAACACTGAAGCTTTCTTT
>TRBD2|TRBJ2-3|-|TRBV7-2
CASSTGLAGKTDTQYF
TGTGCCAGCAGCACAGGACTAGCGGGAAAGACAGATACGCAGTATTTT
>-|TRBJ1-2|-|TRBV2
CATRLSYGYTF
TGTGCCACCCGACTGAGCTATGGCTACACCTTC
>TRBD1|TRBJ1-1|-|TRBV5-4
CASSALDRDTEAFF
TGTGCCAGCAGCGCCCTCGACAGGGACACTGAAGCTTTCTTT
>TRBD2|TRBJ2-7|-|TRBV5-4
CASSATSGSNSYEQYF
TGTGCCAGCAGCGCCACTAGCGGGAGCAACTCCTACGAGCAGTACTTC
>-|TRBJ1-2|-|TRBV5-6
CASSLDGPVAVYGYTF
TGTGCCAGCAGCTTGGATGGGCCAGTGGCAGTATATGGCTACACCTTC
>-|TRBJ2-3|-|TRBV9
CASSSEGGSTDTQYF
TGTGCCAGCAGCTCCGAGGGGGGGTCCACAGATACGCAGTATTTT
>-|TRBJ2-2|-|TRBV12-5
CASGLAGNTGELFF
TGTGCTAGTGGTTTGGCAGGGAACACCGGGGAGCTGTTTTTT
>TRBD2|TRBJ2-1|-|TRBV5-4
CASSRGLAGDNEQFF
TGTGCCAGCAGCCGGGGACTAGCGGGAGACAATGAGCAGTTCTTC
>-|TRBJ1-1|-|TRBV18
CASSEGFGNTEAFF
TGTGCCAGCTCGGAGGGGTTCGGGAACACTGAAGCTTTCTTT
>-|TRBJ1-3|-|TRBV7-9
CASSFGRDSGNTIYF
TGTGCCAGCAGCTTTGGACGGGACTCTGGAAACACCATATATTTT
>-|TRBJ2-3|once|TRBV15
CATSRGGTASDTQYF
TGTGCCACCAGCAGGGGCGGGACCGCTTCAGATACGCAGTATTTT
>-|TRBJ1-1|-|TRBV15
CATSRFDRQANFLNTEAFF
TGTGCCACCAGCAGGTTCGATCGACAGGCGAATTTTCTGAACACTGAAGCTTTCTTT